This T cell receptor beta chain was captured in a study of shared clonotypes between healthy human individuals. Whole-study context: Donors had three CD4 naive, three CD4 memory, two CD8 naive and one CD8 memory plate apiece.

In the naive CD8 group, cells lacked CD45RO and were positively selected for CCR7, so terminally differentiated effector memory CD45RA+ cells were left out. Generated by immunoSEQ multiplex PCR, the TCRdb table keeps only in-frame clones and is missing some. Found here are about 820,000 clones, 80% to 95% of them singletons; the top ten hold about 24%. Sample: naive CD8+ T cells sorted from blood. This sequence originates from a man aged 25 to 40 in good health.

CDR3 residues: CASSSSDSQETQYF. CDR3 DNA: TGTGCCAGCAGCTCGTCCGACAGTCAAGAGACCCAGTACTTC. The rearrangement uses TRBV11-2 and TRBJ2-5, with a tentative D call TRBD1 (5 bases). This CDR3 comprises 14 residues. Trimming cost V 4 bases and J 2 bases, with 11 bases left between them. The germline CDR1 and CDR2 sequences are SGHAT and FQNNGV.